What follows describes a single T cell receptor beta chain. Its target is unknown. No infections or other immune events were documented during collection. The data originate from a study of identifying expanded T cells in peripheral blood. Notes on the study in general: Differentially abundant clones: about 1.2 between replicates, 16.4 at around 14 days, more than 18 at four. Across healthy donors, higher total template counts meant significantly greater roughly 2-week count variance.

Looked up from germline, CDR1 is LNHDA and CDR2 is SQIVND (reference sequence). This CDR3 has 14 amino acids. The V and J ends lost 10 bases and 1 base respectively, with 13 bases between them. Clones were read by immunoSEQ multiplex PCR, and TCRdb kept only the in-frame ones, dropping some. The data contain some 100,000 clones, about 83% of them seen just once; the ten biggest clones take up 15% to 20%. Sample: blood. This chain links TRBV19 with TRBJ2-2, with no clear D. The sequence was obtained from a person aged 18 to 69 in good health. The CDR3 here is CATTDRQNTGELFF. CDR3 sequence (DNA): TGTGCCACCACGGACCGACAGAACACCGGGGAGCTGTTTTTT.